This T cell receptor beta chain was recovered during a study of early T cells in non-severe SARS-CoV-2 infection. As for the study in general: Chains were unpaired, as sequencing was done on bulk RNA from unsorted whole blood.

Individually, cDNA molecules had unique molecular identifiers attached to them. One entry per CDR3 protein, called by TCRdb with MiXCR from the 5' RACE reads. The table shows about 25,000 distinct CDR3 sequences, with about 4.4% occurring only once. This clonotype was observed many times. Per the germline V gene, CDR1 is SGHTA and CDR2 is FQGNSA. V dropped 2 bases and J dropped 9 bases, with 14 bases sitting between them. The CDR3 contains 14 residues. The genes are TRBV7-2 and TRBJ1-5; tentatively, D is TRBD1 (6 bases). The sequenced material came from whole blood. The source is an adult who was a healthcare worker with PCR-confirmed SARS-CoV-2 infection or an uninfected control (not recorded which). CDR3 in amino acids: CASSLSYGGRPQHF. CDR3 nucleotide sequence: TGTGCCAGCAGCTTAAGCTATGGGGGGCGGCCCCAGCATTTT.